This T cell receptor beta chain was obtained from a study of post-analysis software for immune sequencing data. Study-wide context: Disease trajectories encompassed relapsing-remitting, secondary progressive and progressive-relapsing multiple sclerosis.

This clonotype was recorded a few times. Its antigen is currently unknown. General study points: Controls significantly exceeded multiple sclerosis patients in normalized Chao1 diversity. Patients showed TRBV5-6, TRBV5-1 and TRBV20-1 among five TRBV segments more frequent than in controls.

Germline trimming cut 3 bases from V and 5 bases from J; bases unmatched to any gene: 8. CDR3 length: 16 amino acids. CDR1 is SNHLY, CDR2 FYNNEI, per germline. Carried by the TCR beta cDNA libraries were unique molecular identifiers. MiXCR, applied by TCRdb to the PCR reads, yields one record per CDR3 protein. This sample has 400,000 to 500,000 distinct CDR3 sequences, with 35% to 45% found just once. The sequence was collected from a girl aged 2 to 9 with multiple sclerosis. Sequenced material: blood. This chain uses TRBV2 with TRBJ1-5; 9 bases match TRBD1. The CDR3 region is CASSDPWGQGHQPQHF. The CDR3 DNA follows: TGTGCCAGCAGTGACCCCTGGGGACAGGGTCATCAGCCCCAGCATTTT.